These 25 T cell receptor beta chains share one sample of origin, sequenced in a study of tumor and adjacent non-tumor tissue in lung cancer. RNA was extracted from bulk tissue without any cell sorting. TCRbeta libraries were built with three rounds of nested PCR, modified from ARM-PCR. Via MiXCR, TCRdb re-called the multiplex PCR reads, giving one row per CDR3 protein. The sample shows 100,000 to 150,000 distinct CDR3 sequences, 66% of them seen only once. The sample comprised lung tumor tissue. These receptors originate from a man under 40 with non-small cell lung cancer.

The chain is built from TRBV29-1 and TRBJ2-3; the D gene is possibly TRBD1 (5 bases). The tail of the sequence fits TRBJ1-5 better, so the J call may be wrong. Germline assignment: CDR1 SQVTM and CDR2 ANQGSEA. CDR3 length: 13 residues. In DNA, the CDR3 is TGCAGCGGATCTCTAGTTGGGGCAGATACTCAGCATTTT. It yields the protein CSGSLVGADTQHF.

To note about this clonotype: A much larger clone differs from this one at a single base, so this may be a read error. The CDR3 nucleotides are TGTGCCAGCAGCTTAGCGGGACAGGGCGACAGCTACACCTTC. It specifies CASSLAGQGDSYTF. The V gene is TRBV13, the J gene TRBJ1-2, with TRBD1 matching over 9 bases. The CDR3 spans 14 residues. Germline-derived CDR1 and CDR2 are PRHDT and FYEKMQ (reference sequence). V lost 1 base and J lost 9; bases outside the gene matches: 6.

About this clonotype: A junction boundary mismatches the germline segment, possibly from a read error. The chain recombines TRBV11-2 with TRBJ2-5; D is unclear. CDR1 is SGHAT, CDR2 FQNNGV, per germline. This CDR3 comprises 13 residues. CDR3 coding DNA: TGTGCCAGGAGCTTGAACATGGGGGAGACCCAGTACTTC. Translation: CARSLNMGETQYF.

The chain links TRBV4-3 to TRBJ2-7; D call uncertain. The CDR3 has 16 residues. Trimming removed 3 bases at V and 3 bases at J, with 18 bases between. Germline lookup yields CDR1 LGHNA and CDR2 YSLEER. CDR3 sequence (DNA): TGCGCCAGCAGCCAGTCTGGTCAGACGGACGACTACGAGCAGTACTTC. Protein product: CASSQSGQTDDYEQYF.

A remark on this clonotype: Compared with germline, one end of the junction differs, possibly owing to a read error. The CDR3 loop is CSARADWGFHETQCF. The CDR3 DNA sequence: TGCAGTGCTAGAGCAGACTGGGGATTCCATGAGACCCAGTGCTTC. The chain recombines TRBV20-1 with TRBJ2-5, with no clear D. Per germline, CDR1 DFQATT and CDR2 SNEGSKA (reference sequence). The CDR3 covers 15 residues.

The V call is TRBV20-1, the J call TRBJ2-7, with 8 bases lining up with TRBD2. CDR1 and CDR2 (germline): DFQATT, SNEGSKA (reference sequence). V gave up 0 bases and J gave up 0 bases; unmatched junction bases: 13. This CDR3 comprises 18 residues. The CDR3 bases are TGCAGTGCTAGAGATATGGGATTAACGGGAGGGAGCTCCTACGAGCAGTACTTC. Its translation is CSARDMGLTGGSSYEQYF.

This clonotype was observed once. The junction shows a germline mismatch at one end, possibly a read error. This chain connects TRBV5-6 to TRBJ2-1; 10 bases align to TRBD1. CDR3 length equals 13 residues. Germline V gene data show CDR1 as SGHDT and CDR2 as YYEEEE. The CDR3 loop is CVSSGDRGNEQFF. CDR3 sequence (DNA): TGTGTCAGCAGCGGGGACAGGGGCAATGAGCAGTTCTTC.

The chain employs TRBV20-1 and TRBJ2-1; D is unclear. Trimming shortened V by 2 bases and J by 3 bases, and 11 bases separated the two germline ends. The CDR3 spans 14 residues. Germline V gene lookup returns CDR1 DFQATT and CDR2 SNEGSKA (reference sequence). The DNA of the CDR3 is TGCAGTGCTAGACAACCGAGGCTCTACAATGAGCAGTTCTTC. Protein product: CSARQPRLYNEQFF.

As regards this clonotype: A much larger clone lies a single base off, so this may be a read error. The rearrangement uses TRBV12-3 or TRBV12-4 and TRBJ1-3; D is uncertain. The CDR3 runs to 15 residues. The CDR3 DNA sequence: TGTGCCAGCAGTGACGGGCCTGACTCTGGAAACACCATATGTTTT. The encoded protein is CASSDGPDSGNTICF.

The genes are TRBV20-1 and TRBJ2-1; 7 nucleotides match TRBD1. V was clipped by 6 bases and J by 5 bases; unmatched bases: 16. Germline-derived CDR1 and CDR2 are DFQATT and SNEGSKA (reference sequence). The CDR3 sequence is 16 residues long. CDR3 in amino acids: CSARVPGTAIDNEQFF. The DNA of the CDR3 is TGCAGTGCCCGCGTACCCGGGACAGCTATAGACAATGAGCAGTTCTTC.

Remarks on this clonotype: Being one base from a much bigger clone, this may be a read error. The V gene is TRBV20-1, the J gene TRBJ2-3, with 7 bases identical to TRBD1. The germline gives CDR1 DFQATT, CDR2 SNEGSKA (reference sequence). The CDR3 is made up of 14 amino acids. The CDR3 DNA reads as TGCAGTGCCCAGACAGGGATTAGCACAAATACGCAGTATTTT. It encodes CSAQTGISTNTQYF.

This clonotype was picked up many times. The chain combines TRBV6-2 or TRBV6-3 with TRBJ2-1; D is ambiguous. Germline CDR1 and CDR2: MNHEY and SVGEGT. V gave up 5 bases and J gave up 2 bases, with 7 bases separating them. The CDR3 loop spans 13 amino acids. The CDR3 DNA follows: TGTGCCAGCAGTGTAACAGCCTACAATGAGCAGTTCTTC. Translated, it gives CASSVTAYNEQFF.

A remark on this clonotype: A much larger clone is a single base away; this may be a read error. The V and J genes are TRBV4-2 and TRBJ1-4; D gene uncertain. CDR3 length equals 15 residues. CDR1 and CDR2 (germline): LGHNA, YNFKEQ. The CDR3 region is CANSQDLAPNEKLFF. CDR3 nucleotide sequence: TGTGCCAACAGCCAAGATCTGGCTCCTAATGAAAAACTGTTTTTT.

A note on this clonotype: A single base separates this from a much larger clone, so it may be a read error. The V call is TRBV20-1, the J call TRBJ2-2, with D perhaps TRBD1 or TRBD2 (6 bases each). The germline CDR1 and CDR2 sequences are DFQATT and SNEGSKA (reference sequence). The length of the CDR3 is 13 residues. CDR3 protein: CGAQQGGTGELFF. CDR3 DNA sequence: TGCGGTGCCCAACAGGGAGGCACCGGGGAGCTGTTTTTT.

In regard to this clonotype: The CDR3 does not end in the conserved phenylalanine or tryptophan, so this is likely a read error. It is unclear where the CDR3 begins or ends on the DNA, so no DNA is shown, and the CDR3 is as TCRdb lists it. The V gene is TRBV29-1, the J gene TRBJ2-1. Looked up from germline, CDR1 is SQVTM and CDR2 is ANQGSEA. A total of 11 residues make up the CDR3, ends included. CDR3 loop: CSVARGDELFL.

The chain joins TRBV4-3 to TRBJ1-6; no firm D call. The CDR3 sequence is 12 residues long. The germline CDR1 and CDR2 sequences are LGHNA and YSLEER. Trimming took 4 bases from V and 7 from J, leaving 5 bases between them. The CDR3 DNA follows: TGCGCCAGCAGCCGGGAGAATTCACCCCTCCACTTT. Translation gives CASSRENSPLHF.

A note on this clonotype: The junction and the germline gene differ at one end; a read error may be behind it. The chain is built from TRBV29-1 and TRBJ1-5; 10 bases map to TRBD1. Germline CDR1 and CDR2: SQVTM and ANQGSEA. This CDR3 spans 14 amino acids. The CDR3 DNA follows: TGCAGCAACGCGGGACAGGGGCTTAATCAGTCCCAGCATTTT. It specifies CSNAGQGLNQSQHF.

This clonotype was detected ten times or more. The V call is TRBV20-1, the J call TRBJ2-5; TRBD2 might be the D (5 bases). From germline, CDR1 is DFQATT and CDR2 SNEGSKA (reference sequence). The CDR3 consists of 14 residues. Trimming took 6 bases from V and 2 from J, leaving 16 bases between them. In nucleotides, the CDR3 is TGCAGTGCCCCGAGGGCCTTAGGTCAAGAGACCCAGTACTTC. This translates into CSAPRALGQETQYF.

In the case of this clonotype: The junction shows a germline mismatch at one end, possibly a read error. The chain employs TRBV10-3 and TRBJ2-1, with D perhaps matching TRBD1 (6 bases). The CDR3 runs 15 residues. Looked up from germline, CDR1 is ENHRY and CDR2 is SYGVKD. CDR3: CVISDPRTEGNEQFF. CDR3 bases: TGTGTCATCAGTGACCCTCGGACAGAGGGCAATGAGCAGTTCTTC.

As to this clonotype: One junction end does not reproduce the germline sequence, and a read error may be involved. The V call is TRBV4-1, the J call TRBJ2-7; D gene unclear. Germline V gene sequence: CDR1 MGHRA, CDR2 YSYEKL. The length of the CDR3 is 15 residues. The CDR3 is CASSQAVTQGYDQYF. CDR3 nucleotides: TGCGCCAGCAGCCAAGCGGTAACGCAAGGCTACGATCAGTACTTC.

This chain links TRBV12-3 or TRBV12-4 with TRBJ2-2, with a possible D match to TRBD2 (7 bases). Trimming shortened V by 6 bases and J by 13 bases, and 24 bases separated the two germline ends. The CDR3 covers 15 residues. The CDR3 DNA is TGTGCCAGCAGACTTGGGGGGGCTAGTACCGGAGTGCTGTTTTTT. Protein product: CASRLGGASTGVLFF.

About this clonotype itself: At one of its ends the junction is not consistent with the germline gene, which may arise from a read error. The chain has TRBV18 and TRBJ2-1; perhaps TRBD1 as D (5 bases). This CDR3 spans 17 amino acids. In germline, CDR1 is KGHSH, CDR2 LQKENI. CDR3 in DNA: TGTGCCAGCTCACCACTGAAGACTCTGACAAGGGGCAATGAACAGTTCTTC. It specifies CASSPLKTLTRGNEQFF.

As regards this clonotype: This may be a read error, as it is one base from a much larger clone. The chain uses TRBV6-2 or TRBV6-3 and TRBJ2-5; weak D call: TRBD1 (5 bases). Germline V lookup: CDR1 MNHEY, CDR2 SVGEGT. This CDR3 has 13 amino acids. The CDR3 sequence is CAIRMGRVESQYF. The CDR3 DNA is TGTGCCATCAGAATGGGGCGCGTTGAGAGCCAGTACTTC.

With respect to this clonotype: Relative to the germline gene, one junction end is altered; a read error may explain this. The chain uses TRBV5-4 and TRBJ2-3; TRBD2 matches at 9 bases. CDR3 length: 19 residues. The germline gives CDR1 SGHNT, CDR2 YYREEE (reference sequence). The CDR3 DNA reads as TGTGCCAGTAGCTCCAAATCGGTACTAGCGGGTGGAAGCACAGATACGCAGTATTTT. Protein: CASSSKSVLAGGSTDTQYF.

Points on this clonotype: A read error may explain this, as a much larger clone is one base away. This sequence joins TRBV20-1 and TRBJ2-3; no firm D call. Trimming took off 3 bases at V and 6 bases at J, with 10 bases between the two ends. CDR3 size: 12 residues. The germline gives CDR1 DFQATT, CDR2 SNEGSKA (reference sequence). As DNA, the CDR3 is TGCAGTGCTAGCCCCGAATGGGATACGCAGTATTTT. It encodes CSASPEWDTQYF.